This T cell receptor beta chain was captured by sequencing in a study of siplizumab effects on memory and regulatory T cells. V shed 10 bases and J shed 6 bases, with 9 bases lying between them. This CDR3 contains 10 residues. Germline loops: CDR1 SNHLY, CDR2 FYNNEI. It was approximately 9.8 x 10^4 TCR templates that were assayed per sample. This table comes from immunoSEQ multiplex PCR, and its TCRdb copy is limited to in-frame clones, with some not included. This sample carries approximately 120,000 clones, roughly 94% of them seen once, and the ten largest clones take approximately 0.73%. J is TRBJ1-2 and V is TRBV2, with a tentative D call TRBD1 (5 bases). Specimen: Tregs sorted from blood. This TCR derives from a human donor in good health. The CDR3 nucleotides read TGTGCCACCAGGGATAATGGCTACACCTTC. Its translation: CATRDNGYTF.